This T cell receptor beta chain was identified during a study of cytomegalovirus exposure and HLA in healthy donors. The germline V and J ends were trimmed by 4 bases and 0 bases, with 10 bases remaining between them. Germline-derived CDR1 and CDR2 are MNHNS and SASEGT. This CDR3 is 15 amino acids long. Amplification used 60 Vbeta primers and 13 Jbeta primers. Data came from immunoSEQ multiplex PCR; TCRdb stores just in-frame clones and leaves some out. The table includes some 120,000 clones, around 75% detected once. The source is a woman younger than 30 in good health and CMV-seronegative. The V gene is TRBV6-1, the J gene TRBJ1-5; D is ambiguous. The sample comprised PBMCs. The chain's CDR3 is CASSATFDSNQPQHF. The CDR3 DNA reads TGTGCCAGCAGTGCGACATTTGATAGCAATCAGCCCCAGCATTTT.